This T cell receptor beta chain was sequenced for a study of PD-1 blockade in mismatch repair-deficient tumors. Study context: Patients had about a dozen mismatch repair-deficient cancer types, all previously treated and progressing. General observations from the study: Rapid post-treatment expansion, then contraction, generally preceding radiologic response, marked tumor-resident clones.

As to this clone: Its antigen is undetermined.

The V gene end was trimmed by 3 bases and the J gene end by 1 base; junction bases not matched to a gene: 15. Germline CDR1 reads MDHEN; CDR2 reads SYDVKM. The length of the CDR3 is 19 residues. TCRdb keeps only in-frame clones here, not all; method: immunoSEQ multiplex PCR. The table shows 50,000 to 75,000 clones, with around 89% occurring only once. This TCR was recovered from an adult with mismatch repair-deficient cancer. This chain uses TRBV28 with TRBJ2-7; TRBD2 matches 10 bases. Material: peripheral blood, obtained 52 weeks after starting pembrolizumab. The CDR3, as DNA: TGTGCCAGCAGTTTGAGAGTGGTGGTAGCGGGAGGTGTTTCCTACGAGCAGTACTTC. Its protein is CASSLRVVVAGGVSYEQYF.